These 28 T cell receptor beta chains were sequenced from one sample in a study of blood T cell repertoires in COVID-19. TCRdb keeps only in-frame clones here, not all; method: immunoSEQ multiplex PCR. Of about 30,000 clones in the sample, under 95% were seen once. Sequencing was performed on peripheral blood. The receptor set was obtained from a man aged 65-85 years with active or convalescent COVID-19.

This chain uses TRBV7-9 with TRBJ1-3; 10 nucleotides line up with TRBD1. This CDR3 is 15 amino acids long. The germline V gene encodes CDR1 SEHNR and CDR2 FQNEAQ (reference sequence). Trimming cost V 5 bases and J 3 bases; bases outside gene matches: 4. Written as DNA, the CDR3 is TGTGCCAGCAGCGCCGGGACAGGGGATGGAAACACCATATATTTT. Translating gives CASSAGTGDGNTIYF.

The chain is built from TRBV6-5 and TRBJ1-2; D ambiguous. The length of the CDR3 is 15 residues. V lost 3 bases and J lost 2, with 13 bases in between. Looked up from germline, CDR1 is MNHEY and CDR2 is SVGAGI. The CDR3: CASSYSVARNYGYTF. The CDR3 nucleotides read TGTGCCAGCAGTTATTCCGTCGCCCGGAACTATGGCTACACCTTC.

The genes are TRBV4-3 and TRBJ2-4, with D maybe TRBD2 (7 bases). This CDR3 is built from 18 residues. V was cut by 0 bases and J by 3 bases, with 18 bases left in between. Germline CDR1 and CDR2: LGHNA and YSLEER. The CDR3 region is CASSQEGRGRLGKNIQYF. CDR3 nucleotides: TGCGCCAGCAGCCAAGAAGGGCGGGGGCGCCTGGGCAAAAACATTCAGTACTTC.

This chain uses TRBV2 with TRBJ1-4; D is possibly TRBD1 (5 bases). The CDR3 runs 14 residues. Germline V gene data show CDR1 as SNHLY and CDR2 as FYNNEI. Trimming stripped 6 bases from V and 5 bases from J, with 13 bases between. The CDR3 coding sequence is TGTGCCAGCAGGATACTGACAGTAAATGAAAAACTGTTTTTT. Its translation: CASRILTVNEKLFF.

The rearrangement uses TRBV29-1 and TRBJ1-1; a weak D match, TRBD1 (5 bases). The CDR3 runs 13 residues. V was cut by 4 bases and J by 4 bases, with 13 bases left in between. Germline V gives CDR1 SQVTM, CDR2 ANQGSEA. The CDR3 sequence is CSVAGFLGTEAFF. The DNA for the CDR3 is TGCAGCGTTGCAGGGTTTTTGGGCACTGAAGCTTTCTTT.

The chain is built from TRBV15 and TRBJ2-2; D uncertain. The ends were cut back, 0 bases at V and 7 bases at J, with 18 bases in the middle. The CDR3 runs to 17 residues. Germline loops: CDR1 LNHNV, CDR2 YYDKDF (reference sequence). The CDR3: CATSRDLASVEIGELFF. The CDR3 nucleotides are TGTGCCACCAGCAGAGATTTGGCTAGTGTTGAGATCGGGGAGCTGTTTTTT.

This clone has just a few counts. This sequence joins TRBV6-2 or TRBV6-3 and TRBJ1-1; D gene ambiguous. V was pared by 3 bases and J by 1 base, with 12 bases between. Germline values: CDR1 MNHEY, CDR2 SVGEGT. The length of the CDR3 is 15 residues. CDR3 nucleotides: TGTGCCAGCAGTTATTACGGGAGTTCGAACACTGAAGCTTTCTTT. As protein: CASSYYGSSNTEAFF.

The chain combines TRBV5-5 with TRBJ1-3, with D perhaps TRBD1 (6 bases). The CDR3 has 16 residues. Deletions cut 2 bases from V and 0 bases from J, with 12 bases between. Germline-derived CDR1 and CDR2 are SGHKS and YYEKEE (reference sequence). The DNA of the CDR3 is TGTGCCAGCAGCTTTTCGGACAGACTCTCTGGAAACACCATATATTTT. Its translation is CASSFSDRLSGNTIYF.

CDR3 nucleotides: TGTGCCAGCCATATGGGGCGGGGGGCGAACACCGGGGAGCTGTTTTTT. This translates into CASHMGRGANTGELFF. The chain has TRBV6-6 and TRBJ2-2; the match to TRBD2 covers 8 bases. Germline V lookup: CDR1 MNHNY, CDR2 SVGAGI (reference sequence). The V and J ends lost 8 bases and 0 bases, in that order; junction bases with no gene match: 8. The CDR3 runs 16 residues.

The rearrangement uses TRBV7-8 and TRBJ1-2; the D gene is possibly TRBD1 (5 bases). The V gene lost 0 bases and the J gene lost 2 bases, with 10 bases spanning the gap. CDR3 size: 15 residues. CDR1 and CDR2 from the germline V gene are SGHVS and FQNEAQ. CDR3 protein: CASSLAQGVNYGYTF. CDR3 nucleotides: TGTGCCAGCAGCTTAGCGCAGGGTGTAAACTATGGCTACACCTTC.

V usage is TRBV10-3 and J usage is TRBJ2-1; 10 positions match TRBD2. Germline loops: CDR1 ENHRY, CDR2 SYGVKD. J gave up 9 bases and V 2 bases, and 10 bases lay outside the gene matches. The CDR3 runs 16 residues. Here the CDR3 reads CAISEHLAGVGGEQFF. The CDR3 coding sequence is TGTGCCATCAGTGAGCATCTAGCGGGGGTGGGCGGTGAGCAGTTCTTC.

The chain employs TRBV19 and TRBJ2-1, with D perhaps matching TRBD2 (6 bases). Germline CDR1 is LNHDA and CDR2 is SQIVND (reference sequence). There are 20 residues in the CDR3. The V end lost 3 bases, the J end lost 1 base, and 25 bases lay between the germline ends. The CDR3 loop reads CASSIGPGGRGITSYNEQFF. The CDR3 coding sequence is TGTGCCAGTAGTATTGGTCCTGGAGGGAGAGGAATTACGTCCTACAATGAGCAGTTCTTC.

The chain employs TRBV4-2 and TRBJ2-1, with 8 bases lining up with TRBD2. With V trimmed by 2 bases and J by 8 bases, 5 bases remained unmatched. Per the germline V gene, CDR1 is LGHNA and CDR2 is YNFKEQ. The length of the CDR3 is 14 residues. CDR3 DNA: TGTGCCAGCAGCCAATCTTGGCGGGAGGATGAGCAGTTCTTC. This translates into CASSQSWREDEQFF.

The V gene is TRBV19, the J gene TRBJ2-3; a weak D match, TRBD1 (5 bases). With 3 bases removed from V and 2 bases from J, the gap between germline ends came to 9 bases. Per the germline V gene, CDR1 is LNHDA and CDR2 is SQIVND (reference sequence). The CDR3 runs 14 residues. Here the CDR3 DNA reads TGTGCCAGTAGTATTGGGGCTAACACAGATACGCAGTATTTT. As protein: CASSIGANTDTQYF.

By proportion, this clone is medium-sized. V usage is TRBV24-1 and J usage is TRBJ2-2, with 9 nucleotides matching TRBD2. Germline trimming cut 10 bases from V and 4 bases from J; bases unmatched to any gene: 6. There are 14 residues in the CDR3. Germline CDR1 and CDR2: KGHDR and SFDVKD. This chain's CDR3 is CATASGAFTGELFF. Here the CDR3 DNA reads TGTGCCACAGCTAGCGGGGCGTTCACCGGGGAGCTGTTTTTT.

The rearrangement links TRBV7-6 to TRBJ2-2, with D possibly TRBD1 on 5 matching bases. The CDR3 sequence is 16 residues long. Deletions cut 1 base from V and 6 bases from J, with 15 bases between. The germline V gene has CDR1 SGHVS and CDR2 FNYEAQ. The CDR3 coding sequence is TGTGCCAGCAGCTTAGTAGGGGTAGGGTCCCCCGGGGAGCTGTTTTTT. Translating gives CASSLVGVGSPGELFF.

This clone was counted only a few times. The rearrangement uses TRBV7-9 and TRBJ1-5; maybe TRBD1 (6 bases). CDR1 and CDR2 (germline): SEHNR, FQNEAQ (reference sequence). V lost 7 bases to trimming and J lost 4 bases, with 11 bases between them. The CDR3 extends over 13 amino acids. This CDR3 is CASMDSDNQPQHF. In nucleotides, the CDR3 is TGTGCCAGCATGGACAGCGATAATCAGCCCCAGCATTTT. The complete variable domain, with remaining parts taken from reference TRBV7-9 and TRBJ1-5, reads DTGVSQNPRHKITKRGQNVTFRCDPISEHNRLYWYRQTLGQGPEFLTYFQNEAQLEKSRLLSDRFSAERPKGSFSTLEIQRTEQGDSAMYLCASMDSDNQPQHFGDGTRLSIL.

The CDR3 sequence is CACRDRLHEKLFF. Written as DNA, the CDR3 is TGTGCCTGTCGGGACAGGCTCCATGAAAAACTGTTTTTT. The chain uses TRBV30 and TRBJ1-4, with 8 bases fitting TRBD1. The CDR3 has 13 residues. With 6 bases clipped from V and 6 bases from J, the junction kept 6 bases outside the gene matches. The V gene's germline CDR1 is GTSNPN and CDR2 SVGIG (reference sequence).

The chain combines TRBV2 with TRBJ2-5; the match to TRBD1 covers 7 bases. The CDR3 runs to 15 residues. Germline V CDR1 and CDR2: SNHLY, FYNNEI. Trimming removed 2 bases from V and 2 bases from J; junction bases left unmatched: 5. CDR3 DNA sequence: TGTGCCAGCAGTGAATTCACAGGGGTACAAGAGACCCAGTACTTC. Translating it yields CASSEFTGVQETQYF.

V and J are TRBV7-2 and TRBJ1-1; D is ambiguous. Germline CDR1 and CDR2: SGHTA and FQGNSA. Trimming left V 1 base short and J 5 bases short, with 8 bases between. There are 13 residues in the CDR3. CDR3 amino acids: CASSLVQETEAFF. The CDR3 DNA sequence: TGTGCCAGCAGCTTAGTGCAGGAAACTGAAGCTTTCTTT.

The chain uses TRBV19 and TRBJ1-2; 7 bases align to TRBD1. V shed 3 bases, J shed 0 bases, and the junction held 7 bases outside the gene matches. The CDR3 runs 16 residues. The germline gives CDR1 LNHDA, CDR2 SQIVND (reference sequence). In nucleotides, the CDR3 is TGTGCCAGTAGTATTTTCGGGACAGCTTCTAACTATGGCTACACCTTC. It translates to CASSIFGTASNYGYTF.

The rearrangement joins TRBV27 to TRBJ1-2; D call uncertain. This CDR3 is built from 15 residues. Germline values: CDR1 MNHEY, CDR2 SMNVEV (reference sequence). V gave up 1 base and J gave up 1 base, with 10 bases separating them. The CDR3 sequence is CASSLYPEFNYGYTF. The DNA for the CDR3 is TGTGCCAGCAGTTTATATCCGGAGTTTAACTATGGCTACACCTTC.

The chain joins TRBV4-3 to TRBJ1-1; D is uncertain. In germline, CDR1 is LGHNA, CDR2 YSLEER. V lost 0 bases and J 1 base, leaving 9 bases between the germline ends. The CDR3 runs to 15 residues. The CDR3 sequence is CASSQEAGRNTEAFF. In nucleotides, the CDR3 is TGCGCCAGCAGCCAAGAAGCGGGGAGGAACACTGAAGCTTTCTTT.

The chain combines TRBV27 with TRBJ2-3, with D perhaps matching TRBD1 (5 bases). This CDR3 comprises 13 residues. Germline V gene sequence: CDR1 MNHEY, CDR2 SMNVEV (reference sequence). Deletions cut 6 bases from V and 0 bases from J, with 7 bases between. CDR3 bases: TGTGCCAGCAGATCAGGGAGCACAGATACGCAGTATTTT. Its protein is CASRSGSTDTQYF.

The chain couples TRBV3-1 (or the pseudogene TRBV3-2) to TRBJ1-1, with D perhaps TRBD1 (5 bases). With 0 bases removed from V and 8 bases from J, the gap between germline ends came to 13 bases. Germline CDR1 is LGHDT and CDR2 is YNNKEL (reference sequence). This CDR3 region has 14 residues. The CDR3 DNA follows: TGTGCCAGCAGCCAAGATGGAGGGGCGATAGAAGCTTTCTTT. Residues: CASSQDGGAIEAFF.

The chain is built from TRBV4-1 and TRBJ2-3; TRBD2 matches 10 bases. This CDR3 region has 18 residues. The V gene end was trimmed by 0 bases and the J gene end by 5 bases; junction bases not matched to a gene: 11. The germline V gene encodes CDR1 MGHRA and CDR2 YSYEKL. The CDR3 region has the DNA TGCGCCAGCAGCCAAGAGGTCGAGCGGGGGGGCCATCTAGATACGCAGTATTTT. Translation: CASSQEVERGGHLDTQYF.

Remarks on this clone: The same CDR3 can be traced to other DNA sequences in this sample. The V gene is TRBV2, the J gene TRBJ2-1; 12 bases map to TRBD2. The CDR3 sequence is 17 residues long. CDR1 and CDR2 from the germline V gene are SNHLY and FYNNEI. J gave up 4 bases and V 5 bases, and 9 bases lay outside the gene matches. The CDR3 loop is CASSYSGLAGVYNEQFF. CDR3 nucleotide sequence: TGTGCCAGCAGTTACTCGGGACTAGCGGGCGTATACAATGAGCAGTTCTTC.

V and J are TRBV5-4 and TRBJ1-6; TRBD1 might be the D (6 bases). The germline V gene encodes CDR1 SGHNT and CDR2 YYREEE (reference sequence). V shed 4 bases and J shed 10 bases, with 18 bases lying between them. The CDR3 has 15 residues. Here the CDR3 reads CASSVRAGAGSPLHF. The CDR3 coding sequence is TGTGCCAGCAGCGTCCGGGCAGGGGCAGGGTCACCCCTCCACTTT.